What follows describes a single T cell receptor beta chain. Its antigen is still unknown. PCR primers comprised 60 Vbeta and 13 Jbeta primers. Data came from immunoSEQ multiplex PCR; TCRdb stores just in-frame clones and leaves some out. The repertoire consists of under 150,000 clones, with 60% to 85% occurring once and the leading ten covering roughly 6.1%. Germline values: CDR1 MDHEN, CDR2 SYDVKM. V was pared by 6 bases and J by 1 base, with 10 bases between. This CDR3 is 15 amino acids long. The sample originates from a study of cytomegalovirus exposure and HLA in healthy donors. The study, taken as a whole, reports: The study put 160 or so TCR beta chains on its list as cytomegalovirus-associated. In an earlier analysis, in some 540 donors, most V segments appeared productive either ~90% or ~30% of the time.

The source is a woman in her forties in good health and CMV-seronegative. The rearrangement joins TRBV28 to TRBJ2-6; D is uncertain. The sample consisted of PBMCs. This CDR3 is CASSISLSGANVLTF. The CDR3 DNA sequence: TGTGCCAGCAGCATAAGCTTGTCTGGGGCCAACGTCCTGACTTTC.